This T cell receptor (beta chain) was retrieved from a study of blood T cell repertoires in COVID-19. Overall study context: The study drew acute and convalescent COVID-19 samples from the United States, Italy and Spain.

The recovered donors of Cohort 3 showed two negative PCRs, clearance, or symptom resolution. This table comes from immunoSEQ multiplex PCR, and its TCRdb copy is limited to in-frame clones, with some not included. The sample records over 150,000 clones, roughly 90% being singletons. The trim removed 4 bases at V and 0 bases at J, leaving 5 bases unmatched. There are 16 residues in the CDR3. Germline V gives CDR1 MDHEN, CDR2 SYDVKM. The sample consisted of PBMCs or T cells enriched from blood (not recorded which). The sequence was obtained from a woman between 50 and 59 years old who had recovered from COVID-19. This sequence joins TRBV28 and TRBJ2-7, with 11 positions matching TRBD2. In DNA form, the CDR3 reads TGTGCCAGCAGTTCAACTAGCGGGAGCCTCTCCTACGAGCAGTACTTC. The encoded protein is CASSSTSGSLSYEQYF.